Below are 2 T cell receptor beta chains sequenced from a single sample in a study of OX40 agonist ivuxolimab in advanced cancers. Measured with immunoSEQ multiplex PCR; TCRdb has only the in-frame clones, and not every one. Among approximately 60,000 clones, more than 80% were seen once, and the ten largest hold 5.2%. Sequences were derived from CD4+ or CD8+ T cells sorted from blood, sampled in a trial of the OX40 agonist ivuxolimab. The receptors originated from an adult with an advanced solid tumor such as melanoma, head and neck, liver or kidney cancer.

This chain uses TRBV6-5 with TRBJ1-5, with D possibly matching TRBD1 (6 bases). The ends were cut back, 8 bases at V and 5 bases at J, with 13 bases in the middle. This CDR3 is 13 amino acids long. Germline V CDR1 and CDR2: MNHEY, SVGAGI. CDR3: CASRRGADQPQHF. The CDR3 DNA reads TGTGCCAGCCGAAGGGGGGCAGATCAGCCCCAGCATTTT.

This clone was recorded a few times. The chain couples TRBV18 to TRBJ2-1; no definite D call. V was cut by 4 bases and J by 1 base, with 11 bases left in between. The germline V gene has CDR1 KGHSH and CDR2 LQKENI. The CDR3 has 15 amino acids. The CDR3 region has the DNA TGTGCCAGCTCACTAGACACGACATCCTACAATGAGCAGTTCTTC. As protein: CASSLDTTSYNEQFF.